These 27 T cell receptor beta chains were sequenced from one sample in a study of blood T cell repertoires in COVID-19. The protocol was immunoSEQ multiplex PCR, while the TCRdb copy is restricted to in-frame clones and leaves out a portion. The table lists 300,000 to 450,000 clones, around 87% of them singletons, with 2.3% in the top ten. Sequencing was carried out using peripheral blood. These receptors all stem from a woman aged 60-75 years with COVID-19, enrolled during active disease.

The CDR3 sequence is CASSLTGSGYTF. DNA for the CDR3: TGTGCCAGCAGCTTGACGGGTAGTGGCTACACCTTC. The chain links TRBV5-4 to TRBJ1-2; the D is unclear. Germline CDR1 reads SGHNT; CDR2 reads YYREEE (reference sequence). Trimming left V 1 base short and J 7 bases short, with 8 bases between. CDR3 size: 12 residues.

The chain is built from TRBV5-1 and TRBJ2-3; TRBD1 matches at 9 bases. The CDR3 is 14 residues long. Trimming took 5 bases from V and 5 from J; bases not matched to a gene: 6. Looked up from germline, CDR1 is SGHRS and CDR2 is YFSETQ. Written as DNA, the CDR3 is TGCGCCAGCAGTACAGGGGGCGCGGGAGATACGCAGTATTTT. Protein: CASSTGGAGDTQYF.

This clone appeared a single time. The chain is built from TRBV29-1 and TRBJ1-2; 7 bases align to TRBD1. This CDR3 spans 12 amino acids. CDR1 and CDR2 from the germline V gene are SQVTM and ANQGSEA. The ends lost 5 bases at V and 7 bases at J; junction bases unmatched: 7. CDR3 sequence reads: CSVTGQVSGYTF. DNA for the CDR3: TGCAGCGTTACTGGACAGGTCTCTGGCTACACCTTC.

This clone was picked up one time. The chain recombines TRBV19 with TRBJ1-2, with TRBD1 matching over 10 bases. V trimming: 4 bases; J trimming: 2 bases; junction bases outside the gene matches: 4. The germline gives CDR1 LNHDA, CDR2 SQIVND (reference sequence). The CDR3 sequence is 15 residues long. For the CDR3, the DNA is TGTGCCAGTAGTAATGTGGGACAGGGGAACTATGGCTACACCTTC. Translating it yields CASSNVGQGNYGYTF. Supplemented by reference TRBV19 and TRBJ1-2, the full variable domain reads DGGITQSPKYLFRKEGQNVTLSCEQNLNHDAMYWYRQDPGQGLRLIYYSQIVNDFQKGDIAEGYSVSREKKESFPLTVTSAQKNPTAFYLCASSNVGQGNYGYTFGSGTRLTVV.

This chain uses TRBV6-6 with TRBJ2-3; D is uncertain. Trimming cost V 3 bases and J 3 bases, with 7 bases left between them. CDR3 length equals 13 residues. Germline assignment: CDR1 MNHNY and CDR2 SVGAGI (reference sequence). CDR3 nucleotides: TGTGCCAGCAGTTATTTTAAAACAGATACGCAGTATTTT. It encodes CASSYFKTDTQYF.

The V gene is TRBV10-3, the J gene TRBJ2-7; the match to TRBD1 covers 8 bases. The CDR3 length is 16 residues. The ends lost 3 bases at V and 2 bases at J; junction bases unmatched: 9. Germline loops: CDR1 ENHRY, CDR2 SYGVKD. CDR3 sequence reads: CAISDVRTGRAYEQYF. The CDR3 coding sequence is TGTGCCATCAGTGATGTTAGGACAGGGCGGGCCTACGAGCAGTACTTC.

Here the CDR3 DNA reads TGTGCCAGCAGTGGACAGGGGGCTGGAAACTATGGCTACACCTTC. Amino acid sequence: CASSGQGAGNYGYTF. V gene TRBV9 combines with J gene TRBJ1-2, with 11 nucleotides matching TRBD1. Per the germline V gene, CDR1 is SGDLS and CDR2 is YYNGEE. The trim removed 5 bases at V and 2 bases at J, leaving 5 bases unmatched. The CDR3 is made up of 15 amino acids.

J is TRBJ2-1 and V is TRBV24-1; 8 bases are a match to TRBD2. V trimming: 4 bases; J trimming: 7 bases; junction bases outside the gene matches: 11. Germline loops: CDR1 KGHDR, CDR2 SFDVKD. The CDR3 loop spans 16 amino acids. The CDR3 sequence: CATSDPRGGEMNEQFF. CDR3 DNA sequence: TGTGCCACCAGTGACCCCCGGGGGGGCGAGATGAATGAGCAGTTCTTC.

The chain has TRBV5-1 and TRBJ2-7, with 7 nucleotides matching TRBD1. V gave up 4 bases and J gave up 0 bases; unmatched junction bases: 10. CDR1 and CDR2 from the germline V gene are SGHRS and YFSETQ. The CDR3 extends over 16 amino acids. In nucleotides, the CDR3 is TGCGCCAGCAGCCCACAGACAGGGCAGAGCTCCTACGAGCAGTACTTC. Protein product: CASSPQTGQSSYEQYF.

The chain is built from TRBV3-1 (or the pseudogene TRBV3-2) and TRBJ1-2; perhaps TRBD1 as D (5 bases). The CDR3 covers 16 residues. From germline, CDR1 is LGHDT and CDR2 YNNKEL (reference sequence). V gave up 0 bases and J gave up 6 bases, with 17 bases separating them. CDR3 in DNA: TGTGCCAGCAGCCAAGATCGGGGGACCCCAAGAGATGGCTACACCTTC. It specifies CASSQDRGTPRDGYTF.

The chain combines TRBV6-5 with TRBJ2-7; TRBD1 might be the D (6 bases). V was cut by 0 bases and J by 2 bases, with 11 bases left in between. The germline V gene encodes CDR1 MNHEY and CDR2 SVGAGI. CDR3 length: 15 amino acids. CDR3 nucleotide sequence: TGTGCCAGCAGTTACTCGAGGACAGCCCCCTACGAGCAGTACTTC. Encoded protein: CASSYSRTAPYEQYF.

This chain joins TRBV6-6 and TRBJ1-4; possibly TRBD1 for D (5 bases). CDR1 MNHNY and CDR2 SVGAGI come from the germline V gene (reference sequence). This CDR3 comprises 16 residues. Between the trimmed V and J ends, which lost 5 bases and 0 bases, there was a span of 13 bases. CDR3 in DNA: TGTGCCAGCAGTCCAAAAGGGGCGACAACTAATGAAAAACTGTTTTTT. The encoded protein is CASSPKGATTNEKLFF.

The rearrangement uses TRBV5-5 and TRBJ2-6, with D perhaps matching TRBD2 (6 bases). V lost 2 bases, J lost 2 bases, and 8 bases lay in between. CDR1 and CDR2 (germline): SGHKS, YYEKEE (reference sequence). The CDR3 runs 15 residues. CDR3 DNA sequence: TGTGCCAGCAGCTTTGGGGGGACTGGGGCCAACGTCCTGACTTTC. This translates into CASSFGGTGANVLTF. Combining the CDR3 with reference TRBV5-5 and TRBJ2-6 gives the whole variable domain DAGVTQSPTHLIKTRGQQVTLRCSPISGHKSVSWYQQVLGQGPQFIFQYYEKEERGRGNFPDRFSARQFPNYSSELNVNALLLGDSALYLCASSFGGTGANVLTFGAGSRLTVL.

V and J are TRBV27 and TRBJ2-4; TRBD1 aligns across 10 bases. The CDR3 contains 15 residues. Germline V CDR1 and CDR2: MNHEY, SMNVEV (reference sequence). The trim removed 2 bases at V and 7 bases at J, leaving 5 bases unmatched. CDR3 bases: TGTGCCAGCAGTTTACACCGGGACAGGGGTAACATTCAGTACTTC. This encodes CASSLHRDRGNIQYF.

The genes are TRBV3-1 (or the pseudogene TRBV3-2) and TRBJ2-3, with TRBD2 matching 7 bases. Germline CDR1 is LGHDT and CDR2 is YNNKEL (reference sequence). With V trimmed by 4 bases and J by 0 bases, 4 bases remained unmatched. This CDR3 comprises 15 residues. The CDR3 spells CASSPSTSSTDTQYF. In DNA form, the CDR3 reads TGTGCCAGCAGCCCGTCGACTAGCAGCACAGATACGCAGTATTTT.

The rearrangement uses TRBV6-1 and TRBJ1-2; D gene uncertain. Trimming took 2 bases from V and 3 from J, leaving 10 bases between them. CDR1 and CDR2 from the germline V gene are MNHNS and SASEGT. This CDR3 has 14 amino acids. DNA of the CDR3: TGTGCCAGCAGTGAACCCAGGTGGGACTATGGCTACACCTTC. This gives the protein CASSEPRWDYGYTF.

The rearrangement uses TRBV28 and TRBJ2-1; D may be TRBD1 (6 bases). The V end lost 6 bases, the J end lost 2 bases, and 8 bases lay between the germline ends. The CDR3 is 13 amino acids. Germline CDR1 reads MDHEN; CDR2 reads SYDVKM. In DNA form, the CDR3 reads TGTGCCAGCAGGGACAGACCCTACAATGAGCAGTTCTTC. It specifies CASRDRPYNEQFF.

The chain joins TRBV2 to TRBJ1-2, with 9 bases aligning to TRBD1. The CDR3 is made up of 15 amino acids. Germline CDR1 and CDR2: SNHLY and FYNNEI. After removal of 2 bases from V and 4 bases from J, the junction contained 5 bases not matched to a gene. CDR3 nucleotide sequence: TGTGCCAGCAGTGAAACCGGGACAGGGATCTATGGCTACACCTTC. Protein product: CASSETGTGIYGYTF.

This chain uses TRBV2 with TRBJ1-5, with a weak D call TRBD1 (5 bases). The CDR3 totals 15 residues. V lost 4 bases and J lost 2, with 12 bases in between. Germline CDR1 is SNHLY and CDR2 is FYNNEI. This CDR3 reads CASSGRGGGNQPQHF. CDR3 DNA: TGTGCCAGCAGTGGACGGGGAGGGGGCAATCAGCCCCAGCATTTT.

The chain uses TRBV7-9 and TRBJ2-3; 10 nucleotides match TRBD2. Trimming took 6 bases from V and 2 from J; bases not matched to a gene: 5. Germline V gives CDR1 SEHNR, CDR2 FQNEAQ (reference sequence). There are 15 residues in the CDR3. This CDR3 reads CASSFSGGLTDTQYF. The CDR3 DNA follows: TGTGCCAGCAGTTTTAGCGGGGGGCTCACAGATACGCAGTATTTT.

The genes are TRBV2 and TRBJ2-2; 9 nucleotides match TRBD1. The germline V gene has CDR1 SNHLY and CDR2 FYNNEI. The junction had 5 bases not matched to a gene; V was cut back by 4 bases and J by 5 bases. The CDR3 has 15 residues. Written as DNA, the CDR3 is TGTGCCAGCAGTGGGGAGGGACAGGGTACCGGGGAGCTGTTTTTT. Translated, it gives CASSGEGQGTGELFF.

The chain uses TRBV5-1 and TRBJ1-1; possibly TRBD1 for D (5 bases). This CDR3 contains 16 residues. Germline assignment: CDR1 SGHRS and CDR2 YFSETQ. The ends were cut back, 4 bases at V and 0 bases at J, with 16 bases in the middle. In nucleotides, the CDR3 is TGCGCCAGCAGCCCAGGACACGGAGTAATGAACACTGAAGCTTTCTTT. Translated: CASSPGHGVMNTEAFF.

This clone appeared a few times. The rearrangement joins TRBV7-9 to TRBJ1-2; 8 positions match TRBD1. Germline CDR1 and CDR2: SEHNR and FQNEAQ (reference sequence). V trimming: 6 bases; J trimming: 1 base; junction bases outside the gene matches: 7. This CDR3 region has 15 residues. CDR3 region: CASSLTGVINYGYTF. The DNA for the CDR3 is TGTGCCAGCAGTTTGACAGGGGTGATTAACTATGGCTACACCTTC.

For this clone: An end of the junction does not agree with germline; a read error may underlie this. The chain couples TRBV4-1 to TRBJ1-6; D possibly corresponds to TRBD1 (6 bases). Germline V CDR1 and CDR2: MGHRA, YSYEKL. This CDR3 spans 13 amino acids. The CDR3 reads CASSQDKYGQRYF. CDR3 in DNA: TGCGCCAGCAGCCAAGACAAGTACGGACAGAGATACTTT.

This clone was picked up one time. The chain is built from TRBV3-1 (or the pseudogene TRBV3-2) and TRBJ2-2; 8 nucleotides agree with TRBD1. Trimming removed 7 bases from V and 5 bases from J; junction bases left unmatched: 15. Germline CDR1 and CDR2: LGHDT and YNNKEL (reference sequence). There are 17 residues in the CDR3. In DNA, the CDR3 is TGTGCCAGCACCCCACTATTAGGACAGGGACCAACCGGGGAGCTGTTTTTT. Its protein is CASTPLLGQGPTGELFF.

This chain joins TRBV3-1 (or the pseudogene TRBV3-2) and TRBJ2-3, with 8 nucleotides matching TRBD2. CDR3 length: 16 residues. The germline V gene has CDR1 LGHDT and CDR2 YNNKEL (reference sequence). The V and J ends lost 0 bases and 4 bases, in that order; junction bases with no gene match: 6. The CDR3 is CASSQDRGGGSDTQYF. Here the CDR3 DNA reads TGTGCCAGCAGCCAAGATCGGGGGGGCGGGTCAGATACGCAGTATTTT.

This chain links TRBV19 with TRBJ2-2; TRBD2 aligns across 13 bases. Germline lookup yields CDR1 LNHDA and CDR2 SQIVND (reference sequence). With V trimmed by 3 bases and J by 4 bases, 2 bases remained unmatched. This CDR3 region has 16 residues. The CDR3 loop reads CASSMRTSGGTGELFF. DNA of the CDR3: TGTGCCAGTAGTATGCGGACTAGCGGGGGCACCGGGGAGCTGTTTTTT. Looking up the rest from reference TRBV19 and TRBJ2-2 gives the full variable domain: DGGITQSPKYLFRKEGQNVTLSCEQNLNHDAMYWYRQDPGQGLRLIYYSQIVNDFQKGDIAEGYSVSREKKESFPLTVTSAQKNPTAFYLCASSMRTSGGTGELFFGEGSRLTVL.